A selection of T cell receptor beta chains follows, all from one sample in a study of T-cell reconstitution after alpha-beta-depleted transplantation in children. MiXCR, applied by TCRdb to the PCR reads, yields one record per CDR3 protein. The repertoire holds about 540,000 distinct CDR3 sequences, around 16% seen once, with 2.5% to 3.5% in the top ten. The sample in question was PBMCs from the stem cell graft donor, obtained from the stem cell graft. The receptor source for this set is a human donor who donated a stem cell graft to a child with acute lymphoblastic leukemia. Both conserved end residues are part of each CDR3. The D gene is left open where the match is weak. Rows may omit the clone size; those that give it use once, few, many or a size class.

D	V	size	J	CDR3	DNA
.	TRBV27	.	TRBJ1-5	CASKQGTNQPQHF	TGTGCCAGCAAACAGGGTACCAATCAGCCCCAGCATTTT
TRBD2	TRBV27	.	TRBJ2-3	CASGLAVISTDTQYF	TGTGCCAGCGGTCTAGCGGTTATTAGCACAGATACGCAGTATTTT
TRBD2	TRBV12-3/TRBV12-4	few	TRBJ2-5	CASSTSGRGGQETQYF	TGTGCCAGCAGCACTAGCGGGCGAGGGGGCCAAGAGACCCAGTACTTC
TRBD2	TRBV12-3/TRBV12-4	.	TRBJ2-2	CASSSLGGENTGELFF	TGTGCCAGCAGTTCTTTGGGGGGGGAGAACACCGGGGAGCTGTTTTTT
.	TRBV12-3/TRBV12-4	few	TRBJ1-1	CASSSPGFFTEAFF	TGTGCCAGCAGTTCACCGGGATTTTTCACTGAAGCTTTCTTT
TRBD1	TRBV5-5	.	TRBJ1-1	CASSHYGTGVRGAEAFF	TGTGCCAGCAGCCATTACGGGACAGGGGTGAGAGGGGCTGAAGCTTTCTTT
.	TRBV5-1	.	TRBJ2-7	CASRRGPRNEQYF	TGCGCCAGCAGACGGGGGCCGAGAAACGAGCAGTACTTC
.	TRBV12-3/TRBV12-4	few	TRBJ1-1	CASSQYEGFSNTEAFF	TGTGCCAGCAGTCAATATGAAGGATTTTCGAACACTGAAGCTTTCTTT
.	TRBV20-1	.	TRBJ2-1	CSANHGPREQFF	TGCAGTGCTAATCACGGGCCAAGAGAGCAGTTCTTC
TRBD1	TRBV12-3/TRBV12-4	few	TRBJ2-7	CASSPRQGVAYEQYF	TGTGCCAGCAGTCCCCGACAGGGCGTCGCCTACGAGCAGTACTTC
.	TRBV5-1	.	TRBJ1-1	CASSLDSPDEAFF	TGCGCCAGCAGCTTGGACAGTCCGGACGAAGCTTTCTTT
TRBD2	TRBV2	.	TRBJ2-1	CASVGLAGLKQFF	TGTGCCAGCGTGGGACTAGCGGGTCTGAAGCAGTTCTTC
TRBD2	TRBV4-1	.	TRBJ2-1	CASSQTSGRDSYNEQFF	TGCGCCAGCAGCCAGACTAGCGGGAGAGATTCCTACAATGAGCAGTTCTTC
TRBD2	TRBV2	few	TRBJ2-3	CASSEGGLAGWGTQYF	TGTGCCAGCAGTGAAGGGGGGCTAGCGGGATGGGGTACGCAGTATTTT
TRBD1	TRBV4-2	.	TRBJ2-5	CASSQRTTGQETQYF	TGTGCCAGCAGCCAACGTACGACAGGGCAAGAGACCCAGTACTTC
TRBD2	TRBV7-9	.	TRBJ2-7	CASIKAGEQYF	TGTGCCAGCATCAAAGCGGGGGAGCAGTACTTC
TRBD1	TRBV29-1	.	TRBJ2-2	CSAGPPDRAGGELFF	TGCAGCGCCGGACCTCCAGACAGGGCTGGCGGGGAGCTGTTTTTT
.	TRBV29-1	.	TRBJ2-5	CSVGRALQETQYF	TGCAGCGTTGGCCGGGCCCTCCAAGAGACCCAGTACTTC
TRBD1	TRBV12-3/TRBV12-4	few	TRBJ2-7	CASGQQGRLLGEQYF	TGTGCCAGCGGACAACAGGGGAGACTCTTAGGAGAGCAGTACTTC
.	TRBV9	.	TRBJ2-3	CASSRLEGDTQYF	TGTGCCAGCAGTCGACTAGAGGGGGATACGCAGTATTTT
TRBD2	TRBV5-1	.	TRBJ2-7	CASSQIPGLADHEQYF	TGCGCCAGCAGCCAGATCCCGGGACTAGCGGACCACGAGCAGTACTTC
.	TRBV25-1	once	TRBJ2-5	CASSEGVLETQYF	TGTGCCAGCAGTGAAGGAGTTCTGGAGACCCAGTACTTC
.	TRBV27	few	TRBJ2-7	CASSYQGGGEEQYF	TGTGCCAGCAGTTATCAGGGAGGGGGGGAAGAGCAGTACTTC